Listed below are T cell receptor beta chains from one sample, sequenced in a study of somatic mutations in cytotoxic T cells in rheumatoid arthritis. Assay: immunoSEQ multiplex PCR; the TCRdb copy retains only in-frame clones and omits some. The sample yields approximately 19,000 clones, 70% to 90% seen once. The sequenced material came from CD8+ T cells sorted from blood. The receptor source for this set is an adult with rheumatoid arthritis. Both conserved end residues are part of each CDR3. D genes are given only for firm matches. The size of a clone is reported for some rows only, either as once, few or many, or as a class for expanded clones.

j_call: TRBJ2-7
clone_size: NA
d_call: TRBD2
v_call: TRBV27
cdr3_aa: CASSPYEGGGARTYEQYF
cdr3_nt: TGTGCCAGCAGCCCATACGAGGGCGGGGGGGCGAGGACCTACGAGCAGTACTTC

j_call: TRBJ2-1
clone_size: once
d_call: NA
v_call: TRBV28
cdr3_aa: CASSLFRGRIIEQFF
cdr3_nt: TGTGCCAGCAGTTTATTCCGGGGGCGGATTATTGAGCAGTTCTTC

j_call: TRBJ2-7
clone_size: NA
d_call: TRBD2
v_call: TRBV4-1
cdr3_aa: CASSQGTLAGEEQYF
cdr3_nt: TGCGCCAGCAGCCAAGGCACTCTAGCGGGAGAGGAGCAGTACTTC

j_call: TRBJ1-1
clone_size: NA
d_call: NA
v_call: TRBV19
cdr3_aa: CASSWPNTEAFF
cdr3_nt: TGTGCCAGTAGTTGGCCGAACACTGAAGCTTTCTTT

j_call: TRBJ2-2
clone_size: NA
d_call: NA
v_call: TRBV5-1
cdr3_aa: CASTTTRPNTGELFF
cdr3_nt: TGCGCCAGCACCACCACGCGGCCGAACACCGGGGAGCTGTTTTTT

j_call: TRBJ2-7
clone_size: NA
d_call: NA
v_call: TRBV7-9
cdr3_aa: CASSSTAGDATPYEQYF
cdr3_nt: TGTGCCAGCAGCTCGACGGCCGGGGACGCGACCCCCTACGAGCAGTACTTC

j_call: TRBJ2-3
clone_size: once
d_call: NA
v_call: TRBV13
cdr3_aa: CASSLTPADTQYF
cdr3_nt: TGTGCCAGCAGCTTAACCCCTGCAGATACGCAGTATTTT

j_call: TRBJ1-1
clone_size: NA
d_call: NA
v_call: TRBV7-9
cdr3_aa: CASSGEGTEAFF
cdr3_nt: TGTGCCAGCAGCGGAGAGGGCACTGAAGCTTTCTTT

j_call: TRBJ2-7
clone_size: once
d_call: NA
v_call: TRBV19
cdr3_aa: CASRGTEGAEADEQYF
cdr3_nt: TGTGCCAGTAGAGGGACTGAGGGAGCGGAGGCAGACGAGCAGTACTTC

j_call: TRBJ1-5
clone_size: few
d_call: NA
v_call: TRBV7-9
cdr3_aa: CASSLAGDINQPQHF
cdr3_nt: TGTGCCAGCAGCTTAGCGGGGGACATCAATCAGCCCCAGCATTTT

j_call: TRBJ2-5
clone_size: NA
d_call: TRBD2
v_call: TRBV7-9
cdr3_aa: CASSLLAGGQETQYF
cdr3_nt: TGTGCCAGCAGCCTACTAGCGGGAGGGCAGGAGACCCAGTACTTC

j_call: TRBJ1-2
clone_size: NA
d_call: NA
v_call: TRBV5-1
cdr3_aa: CASSLAGPALEETNYGYTF
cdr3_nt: TGCGCCAGCAGCTTGGCCGGGCCCGCTCTAGAGGAAACTAACTATGGCTACACCTTC

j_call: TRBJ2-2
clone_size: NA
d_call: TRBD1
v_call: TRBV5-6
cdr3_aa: CASSFGTDLGELFF
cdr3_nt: TGTGCCAGCAGCTTTGGGACAGACCTCGGGGAGCTGTTTTTT

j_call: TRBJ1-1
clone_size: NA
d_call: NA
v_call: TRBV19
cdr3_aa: CASTHQTVGYTEAFF
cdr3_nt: TGTGCCAGTACCCATCAGACAGTCGGTTACACTGAAGCTTTCTTT

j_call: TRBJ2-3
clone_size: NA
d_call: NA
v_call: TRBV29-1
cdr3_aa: CSAFGTDTQYF
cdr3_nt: TGCAGCGCCTTTGGGACAGATACGCAGTATTTT

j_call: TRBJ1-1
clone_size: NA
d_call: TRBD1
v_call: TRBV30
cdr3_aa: CAWAGTGALEAFF
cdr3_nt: TGTGCCTGGGCCGGGACAGGGGCGCTTGAAGCTTTCTTT

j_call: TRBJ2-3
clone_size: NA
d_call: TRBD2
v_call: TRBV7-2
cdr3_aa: CASSQGHSGGFEYF
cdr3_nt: TGTGCCAGCAGCCAAGGTCATAGCGGGGGTTTTGAGTATTTT

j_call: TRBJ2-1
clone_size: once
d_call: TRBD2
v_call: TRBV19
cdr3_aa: CASMLGGGMDEQFF
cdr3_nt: TGTGCCAGTATGCTGGGGGGGGGAATGGATGAGCAGTTCTTC

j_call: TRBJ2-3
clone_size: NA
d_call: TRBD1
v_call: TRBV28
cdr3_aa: CASSEQGDTQYF
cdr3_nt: TGTGCCAGCAGCGAACAGGGGGATACGCAGTATTTT

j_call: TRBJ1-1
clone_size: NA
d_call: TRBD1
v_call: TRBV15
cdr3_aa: CATGGTGGTEAFF
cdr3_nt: TGTGCCACCGGGGGGACAGGCGGAACTGAAGCTTTCTTT

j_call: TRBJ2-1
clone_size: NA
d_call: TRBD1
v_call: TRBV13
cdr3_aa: CASSHPDRGFEQFF
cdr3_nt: TGTGCCAGCAGCCACCCCGACAGGGGCTTTGAGCAGTTCTTC

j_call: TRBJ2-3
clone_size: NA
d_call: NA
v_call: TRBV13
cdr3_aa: CASSPTGTRLADTQYF
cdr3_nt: TGTGCCAGCAGCCCCACGGGGACCCGGTTAGCAGATACGCAGTATTTT

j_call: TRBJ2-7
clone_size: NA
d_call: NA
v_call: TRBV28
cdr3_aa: CASSFINYEQYF
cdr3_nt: TGTGCCAGCAGTTTCATTAATTACGAGCAGTACTTC

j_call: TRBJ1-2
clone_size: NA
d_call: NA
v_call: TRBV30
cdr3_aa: CAWTSEANYGYTF
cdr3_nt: TGTGCCTGGACCTCAGAAGCTAACTATGGCTACACCTTC

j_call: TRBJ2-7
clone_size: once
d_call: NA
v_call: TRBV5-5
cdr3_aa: CASSFGATSYEQYF
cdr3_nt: TGTGCCAGCAGCTTTGGAGCTACTTCCTACGAGCAGTACTTC

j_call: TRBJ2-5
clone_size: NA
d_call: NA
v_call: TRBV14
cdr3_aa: CASSQGYRAQETQYF
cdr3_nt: TGTGCCAGCAGCCAAGGCTACAGGGCGCAAGAGACCCAGTACTTC

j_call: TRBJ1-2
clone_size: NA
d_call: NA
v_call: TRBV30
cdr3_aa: CAWTAETAFGYTF
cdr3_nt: TGTGCCTGGACGGCAGAAACAGCTTTTGGCTACACCTTC

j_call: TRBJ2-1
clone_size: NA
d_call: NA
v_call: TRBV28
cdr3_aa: CASSAIGNEQFF
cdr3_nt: TGTGCCAGCAGTGCAATTGGGAATGAGCAGTTCTTC

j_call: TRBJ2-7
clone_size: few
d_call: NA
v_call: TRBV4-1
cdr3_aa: CASSFLPGDNSYEQYF
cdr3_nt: TGCGCCAGCAGCTTCCTCCCGGGAGACAACTCCTACGAGCAGTACTTC

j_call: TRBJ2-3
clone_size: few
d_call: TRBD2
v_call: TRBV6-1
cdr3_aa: CASSEAPGGDTQYF
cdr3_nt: TGTGCCAGCAGTGAAGCCCCGGGGGGAGATACGCAGTATTTT

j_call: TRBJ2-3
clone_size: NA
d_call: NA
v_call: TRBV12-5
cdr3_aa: CASGLGTGEPDTQYF
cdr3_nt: TGTGCTAGTGGTTTGGGGACGGGGGAGCCAGATACGCAGTATTTT

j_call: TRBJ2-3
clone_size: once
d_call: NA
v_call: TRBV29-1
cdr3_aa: CSVEEAGYDTQYF
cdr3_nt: TGCAGCGTTGAAGAGGCAGGTTACGATACGCAGTATTTT

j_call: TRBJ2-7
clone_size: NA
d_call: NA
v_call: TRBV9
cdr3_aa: CASSGVRGTESYEQYF
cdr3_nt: TGTGCCAGCAGCGGGGTAAGAGGGACCGAGTCCTACGAGCAGTACTTC

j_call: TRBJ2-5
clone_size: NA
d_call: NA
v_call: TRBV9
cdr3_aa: CASSVVGGAGETQYF
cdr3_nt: TGTGCCAGCAGCGTAGTGGGGGGGGCTGGGGAGACCCAGTACTTC

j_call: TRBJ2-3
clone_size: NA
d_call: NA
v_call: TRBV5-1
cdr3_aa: CASSPARILGTDTQYF
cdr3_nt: TGCGCCAGCAGCCCGGCGAGGATTCTAGGCACAGATACGCAGTATTTT

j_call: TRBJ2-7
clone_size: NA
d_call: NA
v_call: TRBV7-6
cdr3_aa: CASSQGEGPYEQYF
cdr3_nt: TGTGCCAGCAGTCAAGGGGAAGGTCCTTACGAGCAGTACTTC

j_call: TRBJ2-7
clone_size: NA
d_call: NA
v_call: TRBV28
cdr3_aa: CASSFGGGADEQYF
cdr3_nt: TGTGCCAGCAGTTTCGGCGGAGGGGCCGACGAGCAGTACTTC

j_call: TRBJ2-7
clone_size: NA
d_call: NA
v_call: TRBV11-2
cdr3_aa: CASSTAHWASYEQYF
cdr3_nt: TGTGCCAGCAGTACAGCCCACTGGGCATCCTACGAGCAGTACTTC

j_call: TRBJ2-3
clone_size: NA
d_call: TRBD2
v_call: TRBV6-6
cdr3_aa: CASSYSPSGETDTQYF
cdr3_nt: TGTGCCAGCAGTTACTCGCCTAGCGGGGAGACAGATACGCAGTATTTT

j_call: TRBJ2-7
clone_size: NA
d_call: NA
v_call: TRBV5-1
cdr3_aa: CASGPLGPQNSYEQYF
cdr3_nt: TGCGCCAGCGGCCCTTTGGGACCCCAAAATTCCTACGAGCAGTACTTC

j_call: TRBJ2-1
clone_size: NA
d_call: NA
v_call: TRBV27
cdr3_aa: CASNKEGPSYNEQFF
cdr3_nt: TGTGCCAGCAACAAGGAGGGGCCATCCTACAATGAGCAGTTCTTC

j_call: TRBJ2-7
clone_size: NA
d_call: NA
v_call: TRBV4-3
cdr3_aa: CASSQHQGGRGYYEQYF
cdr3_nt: TGCGCCAGCAGCCAGCACCAGGGGGGTAGGGGCTACTACGAGCAGTACTTC

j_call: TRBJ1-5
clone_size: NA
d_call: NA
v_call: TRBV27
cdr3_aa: CASSLHAGWQPQHF
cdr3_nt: TGTGCCAGCAGTTTACACGCGGGCTGGCAGCCCCAGCATTTT

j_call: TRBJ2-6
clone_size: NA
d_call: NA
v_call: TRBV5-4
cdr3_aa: CASSLGTRQISGANVLTF
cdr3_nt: TGTGCCAGCAGCTTGGGGACGCGACAGATCTCTGGGGCCAACGTCCTGACTTTC

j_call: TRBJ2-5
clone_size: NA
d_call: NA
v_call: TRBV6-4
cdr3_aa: CASSDRGGETQYF
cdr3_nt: TGTGCCAGCAGTGACAGGGGGGGAGAGACCCAGTACTTC